These 10 T cell receptor beta chains were sequenced from one sample in a study of PD-L1 blockade in urothelial cancer. The repertoire was sequenced with immunoSEQ multiplex PCR; TCRdb's copy has only in-frame clones and lacks some. The sample lists about 74,000 clones, roughly 88% seen once, with approximately 4.5% in the top ten. Described time point: pretreatment peripheral blood. The sequences come from PBMCs, collected around atezolizumab (anti-PD-L1) treatment. These receptors came from a man aged 70 or older with urothelial cancer.

This rearrangement joins TRBV6-5 to TRBJ2-2; TRBD1 is a possible D gene (5 bases). The ends were cut back, 5 bases at V and 5 bases at J, with 6 bases in the middle. CDR1 is MNHEY, CDR2 SVGAGI, per germline. This CDR3 spans 12 amino acids. The CDR3 sequence: CASSAGTGELFF. The CDR3 DNA follows: TGTGCCAGCAGTGCAGGGACCGGGGAGCTGTTTTTT.

The V gene is TRBV6-1, the J gene TRBJ1-2; D unclear. Deletions cut 5 bases from V and 6 bases from J, with 16 bases between. The CDR3 has 14 amino acids. Germline V CDR1 and CDR2: MNHNS, SASEGT. The DNA for the CDR3 is TGTGCCAGCAGTCCGTTTTCAGGCGCGAATGGCTACACCTTC. Translating it yields CASSPFSGANGYTF.

The CDR3 spells CASSLFGAGGETQYF. The DNA for the CDR3 is TGTGCCAGCAGCTTATTCGGAGCAGGGGGAGAGACCCAGTACTTC. J is TRBJ2-5 and V is TRBV7-9, with TRBD1 matching over 7 bases. The CDR3 is 15 amino acids. The ends lost 2 bases at V and 4 bases at J; junction bases unmatched: 7. The germline gives CDR1 SEHNR, CDR2 FQNEAQ (reference sequence).

V is TRBV27 and J is TRBJ2-5, with TRBD1 matching over 9 bases. CDR3 length equals 15 residues. Germline values: CDR1 MNHEY, CDR2 SMNVEV (reference sequence). V shed 2 bases and J 4 bases; nucleotides not matched to a gene: 5. Here the CDR3 DNA reads TGTGCCAGCAGTTTAAACAGGGGGCGGGGAGAGACCCAGTACTTC. It codes for CASSLNRGRGETQYF.

The chain uses TRBV9 and TRBJ1-1; 7 bases align to TRBD1. Germline lookup yields CDR1 SGDLS and CDR2 YYNGEE. This CDR3 comprises 13 residues. Unmatched junction bases numbered 7, after V lost 4 bases and J lost 7 bases. The CDR3 sequence is CASSLSGGLEAFF. The CDR3 DNA reads as TGTGCCAGCAGCTTATCAGGGGGGCTTGAAGCTTTCTTT.

The genes are TRBV19 and TRBJ2-7, with D perhaps matching TRBD1 (6 bases). V was trimmed by 1 base and J by 2 bases, leaving 18 bases between them. The length of the CDR3 is 17 residues. Germline CDR1 reads LNHDA; CDR2 reads SQIVND (reference sequence). This CDR3 reads CASSIALSGTRTYEQYF. CDR3 bases: TGTGCCAGTAGTATAGCCCTAAGTGGGACACGAACCTACGAGCAGTACTTC.

The rearrangement links TRBV9 to TRBJ2-3, with 11 positions matching TRBD1. Germline V gives CDR1 SGDLS, CDR2 YYNGEE. CDR3 size: 16 residues. Trimming cost V 2 bases and J 4 bases; bases outside gene matches: 6. DNA for the CDR3: TGTGCCAGCAGCGTCTCCGGACAGGGGGCTTCAGATACGCAGTATTTT. Amino acid sequence: CASSVSGQGASDTQYF.

The gene calls are TRBV6-6 and TRBJ2-7; D is undetermined. The CDR3 spans 11 residues. Looked up from germline, CDR1 is MNHNY and CDR2 is SVGAGI (reference sequence). Trimming removed 5 bases at V and 7 bases at J, with 9 bases between. The CDR3 region has the DNA TGTGCCAGCAGTCATAGACAAGAGCAGTACTTC. Translated: CASSHRQEQYF.

The chain recombines TRBV6-1 with TRBJ1-2; 11 bases map to TRBD1. This CDR3 region has 14 residues. The germline gives CDR1 MNHNS, CDR2 SASEGT. The J segment lost 4 bases and the V segment lost 5 bases, leaving 3 bases of the junction unmatched. The chain's CDR3 is CASSRTGGGYGYTF. The CDR3 DNA is TGTGCCAGCAGTAGGACAGGGGGCGGCTATGGCTACACCTTC.

V gene TRBV29-1 combines with J gene TRBJ2-7, with a possible D match to TRBD2 (6 bases). CDR1 is SQVTM, CDR2 ANQGSEA, per germline. Trimming pared 3 bases from V and 2 bases from J, leaving 20 bases between. There are 16 residues in the CDR3. CDR3 protein: CSVDGISQGGTYEQYF. The CDR3 nucleotides read TGCAGCGTTGATGGAATTTCCCAGGGAGGAACCTACGAGCAGTACTTC.